This passage covers 31 T cell receptor beta chains from one sample sequenced in a study of blood T cell repertoires in COVID-19. This table comes from immunoSEQ multiplex PCR, and its TCRdb copy is limited to in-frame clones, with some not included. The sample includes about 130,000 clones, roughly 81% seen only once; the top ten take over 10%. Sequencing used peripheral blood. Source of these receptors: a human donor in a cohort sampled during active COVID-19.

This chain uses TRBV19 with TRBJ1-2; D is possibly TRBD1 (5 bases). Deletions cut 3 bases from V and 2 bases from J, with 7 bases between. The CDR3 consists of 13 residues. Germline CDR1 LNHDA, CDR2 SQIVND (reference sequence). The CDR3 sequence: CASSIRENYGYTF. In DNA form, the CDR3 reads TGTGCCAGTAGTATCAGGGAAAACTATGGCTACACCTTC.

This sequence joins TRBV10-3 and TRBJ1-2; the D gene is possibly TRBD1 (5 bases). The CDR3 runs to 12 residues. The germline CDR1 and CDR2 sequences are ENHRY and SYGVKD. The germline V and J ends were trimmed by 6 bases and 1 base, with 6 bases remaining between them. CDR3 in amino acids: CAISDSNYGYTF. CDR3 DNA: TGTGCCATCAGCGACAGTAACTATGGCTACACCTTC.

This chain connects TRBV12-5 to TRBJ1-1; D unclear. The germline V gene encodes CDR1 LGHNT and CDR2 FRNRAP. This CDR3 region has 15 residues. V was pared by 5 bases and J by 0 bases, with 13 bases between. DNA for the CDR3: TGTGCTAGTGGTAAACCGGGAATAATGAACACTGAAGCTTTCTTT. Protein product: CASGKPGIMNTEAFF. Complete variable domain (other parts from reference TRBV12-5 and TRBJ1-1): DARVTQTPRHKVTEMGQEVTMRCQPILGHNTVFWYRQTMMQGLELLAYFRNRAPLDDSGMPKDRFSAEMPDATLATLKIQPSEPRDSAVYFCASGKPGIMNTEAFFGQGTRLTVV.

This chain uses TRBV6-4 with TRBJ2-1; possible D gene TRBD2, 6 bases. The CDR3 sequence is 15 residues long. Germline V gene data show CDR1 as MRHNA and CDR2 as SNTAGT. The V end lost 6 bases, the J end lost 0 bases, and 12 bases lay between the germline ends. CDR3 coding DNA: TGTGCCAGCAGCACAGCGGGCACCTCCTACAATGAGCAGTTCTTC. Its protein product is CASSTAGTSYNEQFF.

The chain couples TRBV15 to TRBJ2-7, with D uncertain. In germline, CDR1 is LNHNV, CDR2 YYDKDF (reference sequence). Trimming left V 0 bases short and J 3 bases short, with 9 bases between. The CDR3 extends over 14 amino acids. The CDR3 DNA is TGTGCCACCAGCAGAGAGGCCAGGTTCTACGAGCAGTACTTC. It codes for CATSREARFYEQYF.

The chain has TRBV11-3 and TRBJ2-1, with a weak D call TRBD2 (7 bases). The CDR3 extends over 15 amino acids. CDR1 is SGHNT and CDR2 is YENEEA in the germline V gene. The ends were cut back, 1 base at V and 3 bases at J, with 10 bases in the middle. CDR3 nucleotide sequence: TGTGCCAGCAGCTTAGCGGGGGGCCTCTACAATGAGCAGTTCTTC. Protein sequence: CASSLAGGLYNEQFF.

The chain combines TRBV6-5 with TRBJ2-1; 10 bases map to TRBD2. CDR3 size: 14 residues. Germline lookup yields CDR1 MNHEY and CDR2 SVGAGI. The V gene end was trimmed by 5 bases and the J gene end by 6 bases; junction bases not matched to a gene: 4. The CDR3 DNA sequence: TGTGCCAGCAGTCCTAGCGGGGGTGGCAATGAGCAGTTCTTC. Encoded protein: CASSPSGGGNEQFF.

The J gene is TRBJ2-1, the V gene TRBV7-9, with D possibly TRBD2 on 6 matching bases. The CDR3 has 14 amino acids. V was trimmed by 5 bases and J by 9 bases, leaving 17 bases between them. Germline V CDR1 and CDR2: SEHNR, FQNEAQ (reference sequence). The CDR3 reads CASSPGVRGGEQFF. The CDR3, as DNA: TGTGCCAGCAGCCCGGGGGTCCGGGGCGGTGAGCAGTTCTTC.

The DNA for the CDR3 is TGTGCCAGCAGTTTAGGACGGTGGGACAGACAAGAGACCCAGTACTTC. Protein: CASSLGRWDRQETQYF. This sequence joins TRBV6-5 and TRBJ2-5; 7 bases align to TRBD1. This CDR3 is 16 amino acids long. Germline CDR1 reads MNHEY; CDR2 reads SVGAGI. V gave up 4 bases and J gave up 2 bases; unmatched junction bases: 10.

This clone was detected only once. The chain joins TRBV19 to TRBJ2-3, with 7 bases that match TRBD2. V shed 0 bases, J shed 2 bases, and the junction held 5 bases outside the gene matches. CDR1 is LNHDA, CDR2 SQIVND, per germline (reference sequence). The CDR3 extends over 16 amino acids. CDR3 coding DNA: TGTGCCAGTAGTATAGATCAGACTAGCCCCACAGATACGCAGTATTTT. This sequence encodes CASSIDQTSPTDTQYF.

This chain joins TRBV18 and TRBJ2-7; TRBD2 agrees at 7 bases. The ends lost 2 bases at V and 5 bases at J; junction bases unmatched: 9. Germline lookup yields CDR1 KGHSH and CDR2 LQKENI. The CDR3 totals 15 residues. The CDR3 is CASSPERGPLHEQYF. The CDR3 nucleotides read TGTGCCAGCTCACCAGAGCGGGGTCCCCTCCACGAGCAGTACTTC.

The chain employs TRBV5-1 and TRBJ1-2; D remains ambiguous. Germline CDR1 SGHRS, CDR2 YFSETQ. V was clipped by 0 bases and J by 7 bases, with 13 bases between them. The CDR3 covers 14 residues. CDR3 in DNA: TGCGCCAGCAGCTTGGGGGTTGAGGGATTTGGCTACACCTTC. Translation gives CASSLGVEGFGYTF.

About this clone: One end of the junction is discordant with germline, which a read error may explain. The chain has TRBV11-3 and TRBJ2-7, with TRBD1 as a possible D gene (6 bases). Germline V gene lookup returns CDR1 SGHNT and CDR2 YENEEA. CDR3 length: 13 amino acids. The CDR3 loop is CASSIDRIGEQYF. The CDR3 DNA follows: TGTGCCAGCAGCATAGACAGGATCGGCGAGCAGTACTTC.

The V gene is TRBV5-6, the J gene TRBJ2-5; 10 positions agree with TRBD2. Trimming cost V 1 base and J 3 bases; bases outside gene matches: 3. Germline V CDR1 and CDR2: SGHDT, YYEEEE. CDR3 length equals 15 residues. CDR3 residues: CASSLLGTSEETQYF. CDR3 nucleotide sequence: TGTGCCAGCAGCTTGCTGGGGACTAGCGAAGAGACCCAGTACTTC.

This chain connects TRBV5-4 to TRBJ2-5, with 7 positions matching TRBD2. The V gene end was trimmed by 0 bases and the J gene end by 2 bases; junction bases not matched to a gene: 4. CDR1 is SGHNT, CDR2 YYREEE, per germline (reference sequence). There are 15 residues in the CDR3. In nucleotides, the CDR3 is TGTGCCAGCAGCTTGGAGGCTAGCGGTCAAGAGACCCAGTACTTC. Its protein product is CASSLEASGQETQYF.

DNA of the CDR3: TGTGCCACCAGCGCGGGGACAGGTAACTATGGCTACACCTTC. It is translated as CATSAGTGNYGYTF. This rearrangement joins TRBV15 to TRBJ1-2; 8 positions match TRBD1. This CDR3 is built from 14 residues. V was clipped by 5 bases and J by 1 base; unmatched bases: 3. From germline, CDR1 is LNHNV and CDR2 YYDKDF (reference sequence).

V and J are TRBV19 and TRBJ1-1; 10 bases line up with TRBD1. Germline-derived CDR1 and CDR2 are LNHDA and SQIVND (reference sequence). Unmatched junction bases numbered 23, after V lost 10 bases and J lost 3 bases. The CDR3 spans 19 residues. CDR3 DNA: TGTGCCACCAGTATTGGAACTGACAGGGGGCGCCTTTTGGACACTGAAGCTTTCTTT. It specifies CATSIGTDRGRLLDTEAFF.

The V call is TRBV6-5, the J call TRBJ2-7, with a tentative D call TRBD1 (6 bases). This CDR3 has 15 residues. The germline V and J ends were trimmed by 2 bases and 0 bases, with 11 bases remaining between them. The germline CDR1 and CDR2 sequences are MNHEY and SVGAGI. The CDR3 DNA reads as TGTGCCAGCAGTTACGGCAGGGGCAGCTCCTACGAGCAGTACTTC. Protein sequence: CASSYGRGSSYEQYF.

This clone was counted a single time. V is TRBV19 and J is TRBJ2-1; 8 positions match TRBD1. The CDR3 is made up of 18 amino acids. Germline values: CDR1 LNHDA, CDR2 SQIVND (reference sequence). Trimming removed 1 base from V and 9 bases from J; junction bases left unmatched: 17. CDR3 amino acids: CASSIARQGFTLFTEQFF. The CDR3 region has the DNA TGTGCCAGTAGTATAGCCCGACAGGGGTTCACTCTCTTCACTGAGCAGTTCTTC.

V is TRBV19 and J is TRBJ1-1; 8 bases are shared with TRBD1. The J segment lost 4 bases and the V segment lost 0 bases, leaving 10 bases of the junction unmatched. The CDR3 extends over 17 amino acids. Germline CDR1 is LNHDA and CDR2 is SQIVND (reference sequence). The CDR3 region is CASSIDRSGGVGTEAFF. As DNA, the CDR3 is TGTGCCAGTAGTATAGATCGCTCAGGGGGCGTTGGCACTGAAGCTTTCTTT. Full variable domain (missing parts from reference TRBV19 and TRBJ1-1): DGGITQSPKYLFRKEGQNVTLSCEQNLNHDAMYWYRQDPGQGLRLIYYSQIVNDFQKGDIAEGYSVSREKKESFPLTVTSAQKNPTAFYLCASSIDRSGGVGTEAFFGQGTRLTVV.

The chain uses TRBV30 and TRBJ1-1; D remains unclear. This CDR3 is built from 16 residues. Per the germline V gene, CDR1 is GTSNPN and CDR2 is SVGIG (reference sequence). Trimming cost V 1 base and J 6 bases, with 21 bases left between them. The CDR3 here is CAWSGAGWSHLAEAFF. The CDR3 coding sequence is TGTGCCTGGAGTGGGGCGGGTTGGTCTCATCTCGCTGAAGCTTTCTTT. The whole variable domain, filled in from reference TRBV30 and TRBJ1-1, reads SQTIHQWPATLVQPVGSPLSLECTVEGTSNPNLYWYRQAAGRGLQLLFYSVGIGQISSEVPQNLSASRPQDRQFILSSKKLLLSDSGFYLCAWSGAGWSHLAEAFFGQGTRLTVV.

The J gene is TRBJ2-3, the V gene TRBV3-1 (or the pseudogene TRBV3-2); D remains ambiguous. This CDR3 contains 17 residues. The V and J ends lost 0 bases and 0 bases respectively, with 13 bases between them. Germline CDR1 LGHDT, CDR2 YNNKEL (reference sequence). Here the CDR3 reads CASSQEIPFSSTDTQYF. DNA for the CDR3: TGTGCCAGCAGCCAAGAAATCCCTTTCTCTAGCACAGATACGCAGTATTTT.

This clone was picked up one time. The chain joins TRBV15 to TRBJ1-2; D is possibly TRBD1 (6 bases). Germline V gene sequence: CDR1 LNHNV, CDR2 YYDKDF (reference sequence). V was pared by 8 bases and J by 5 bases, with 18 bases between. CDR3 length: 14 amino acids. CDR3 DNA: TGTGCCACCGGGGACACGGTCGGTTTGTATGGCTACACCTTC. It codes for CATGDTVGLYGYTF.

The rearrangement links TRBV14 to TRBJ1-2; D not resolved. V gave up 4 bases and J gave up 7 bases, with 22 bases separating them. This CDR3 is 16 amino acids long. Germline CDR1 is SGHDN and CDR2 is FVKESK. This CDR3 reads CASSPLKKITSGGYTF. CDR3 DNA: TGTGCCAGCAGCCCCTTAAAGAAAATCACGTCCGGTGGCTACACCTTC. Variable domain in full (rest from reference TRBV14 and TRBJ1-2): EAGVTQFPSHSVIEKGQTVTLRCDPISGHDNLYWYRRVMGKEIKFLLHFVKESKQDESGMPNNRFLAERTGGTYSTLKVQPAELEDSGVYFCASSPLKKITSGGYTFGSGTRLTVV.

The chain recombines TRBV27 with TRBJ2-7; 7 nucleotides match TRBD1. Germline-derived CDR1 and CDR2 are MNHEY and SMNVEV (reference sequence). The CDR3 runs 13 residues. J lost 3 bases, V lost 6 bases, and 5 bases had no gene match. Written as DNA, the CDR3 is TGTGCCAGCAGATCTACAGGGGACTACGAGCAGTACTTC. Residues: CASRSTGDYEQYF.

The V gene is TRBV29-1, the J gene TRBJ2-2; D is perhaps TRBD2 (6 bases). Trimming left V 7 bases short and J 6 bases short, with 18 bases between. The CDR3 is 14 amino acids. In germline, CDR1 is SQVTM, CDR2 ANQGSEA. For the CDR3, the DNA is TGCAGCGCCCAAAGTCAGGGAGGATCCGGGGAGCTGTTTTTT. Amino acid sequence: CSAQSQGGSGELFF.

This sequence joins TRBV12-5 and TRBJ2-5; TRBD2 might be the D (5 bases). Germline-derived CDR1 and CDR2 are LGHNT and FRNRAP. V was cut by 6 bases and J by 9 bases, with 17 bases left in between. The CDR3 is 13 residues long. DNA for the CDR3: TGTGCTAGTGGGTCGGGGTTAAGAGACTCCCAGTACTTC. This gives the protein CASGSGLRDSQYF.

In this sample, this clone turned up once. CDR3 coding DNA: TGCGCCAGCAGCCCGACAGGGGGCTCCTACGAGCAGTACTTC. Translated, it gives CASSPTGGSYEQYF. This chain connects TRBV5-1 to TRBJ2-7; 9 bases line up with TRBD1. The CDR3 consists of 14 residues. The junction had 2 bases not matched to a gene; V was cut back by 4 bases and J by 0 bases. Germline CDR1 reads SGHRS; CDR2 reads YFSETQ.

The chain carries TRBV5-1 and TRBJ1-1; TRBD1 might be the D (5 bases). V lost 7 bases to trimming and J lost 0 bases, with 16 bases between them. Germline assignment: CDR1 SGHRS and CDR2 YFSETQ. The CDR3 is 15 residues long. For the CDR3, the DNA is TGCGCCAGCTGGCGCGGGGCAGGGATGAACACTGAAGCTTTCTTT. Translated, it gives CASWRGAGMNTEAFF. The full variable domain, completed using reference TRBV5-1 and TRBJ1-1, is KAGVTQTPRYLIKTRGQQVTLSCSPISGHRSVSWYQQTPGQGLQFLFEYFSETQRNKGNFPGRFSGRQFSNSRSEMNVSTLELGDSALYLCASWRGAGMNTEAFFGQGTRLTVV.

The chain joins TRBV27 to TRBJ2-7; D call uncertain. The V end lost 0 bases, the J end lost 6 bases, and 12 bases lay between the germline ends. The CDR3 sequence is 14 residues long. Germline CDR1 reads MNHEY; CDR2 reads SMNVEV (reference sequence). CDR3 residues: CASSLSWSSPEQYF. Here the CDR3 DNA reads TGTGCCAGCAGTTTATCGTGGAGTTCGCCCGAGCAGTACTTC.

This chain uses TRBV7-3 with TRBJ1-1; D is possibly TRBD1 (5 bases). This CDR3 comprises 15 residues. Germline values: CDR1 SGHTA, CDR2 FQGTGA. Deletions cut 1 base from V and 6 bases from J, with 15 bases between. The CDR3 bases are TGTGCCAGCAGCTTAATGCCAGGGTCGCAAGCTGAAGCTTTCTTT. Amino acid sequence: CASSLMPGSQAEAFF.